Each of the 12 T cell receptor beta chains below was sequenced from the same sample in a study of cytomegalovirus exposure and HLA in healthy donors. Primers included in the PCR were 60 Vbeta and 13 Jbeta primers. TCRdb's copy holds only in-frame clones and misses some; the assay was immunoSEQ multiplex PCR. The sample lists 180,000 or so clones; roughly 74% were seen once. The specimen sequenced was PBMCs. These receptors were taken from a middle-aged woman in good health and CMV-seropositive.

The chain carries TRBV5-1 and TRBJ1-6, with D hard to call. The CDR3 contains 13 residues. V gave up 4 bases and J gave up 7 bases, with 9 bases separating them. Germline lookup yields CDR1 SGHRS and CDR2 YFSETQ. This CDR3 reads CASSLVRNSPLHF. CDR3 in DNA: TGCGCCAGCAGCCTAGTAAGGAATTCACCCCTCCACTTT.

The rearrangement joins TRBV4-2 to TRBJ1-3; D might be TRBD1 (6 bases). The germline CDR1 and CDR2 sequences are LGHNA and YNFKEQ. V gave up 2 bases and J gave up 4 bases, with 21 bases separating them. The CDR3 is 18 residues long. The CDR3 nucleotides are TGTGCCAGCAGCCAATCCGTCTCTACTGGGACAAGAGGAAACACCATATATTTT. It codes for CASSQSVSTGTRGNTIYF.

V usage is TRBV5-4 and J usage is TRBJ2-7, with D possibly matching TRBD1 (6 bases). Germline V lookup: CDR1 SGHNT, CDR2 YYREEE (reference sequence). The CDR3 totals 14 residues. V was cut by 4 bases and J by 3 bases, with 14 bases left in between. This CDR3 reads CASSRRNRDYEQYF. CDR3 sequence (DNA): TGTGCCAGCAGCCGTCGCAACAGGGACTACGAGCAGTACTTC.

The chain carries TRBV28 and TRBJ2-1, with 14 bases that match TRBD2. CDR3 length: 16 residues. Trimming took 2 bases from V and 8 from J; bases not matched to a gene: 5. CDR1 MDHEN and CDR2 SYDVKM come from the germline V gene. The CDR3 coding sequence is TGTGCCAGCAGTTTAGGGACTAGCGGGAGAGGGTATGAGCAGTTCTTC. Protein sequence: CASSLGTSGRGYEQFF.

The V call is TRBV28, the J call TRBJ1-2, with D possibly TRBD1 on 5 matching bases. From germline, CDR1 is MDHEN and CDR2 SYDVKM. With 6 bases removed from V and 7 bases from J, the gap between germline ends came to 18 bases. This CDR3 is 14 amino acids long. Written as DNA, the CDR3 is TGTGCCAGCAGGGAGGGCAGGGCCGGTTCTGGCTACACCTTC. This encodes CASREGRAGSGYTF.

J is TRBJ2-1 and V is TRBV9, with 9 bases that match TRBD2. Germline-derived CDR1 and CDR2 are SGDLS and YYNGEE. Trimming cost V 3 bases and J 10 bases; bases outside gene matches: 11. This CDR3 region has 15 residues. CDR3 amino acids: CASSEGGTSLNEQFF. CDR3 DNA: TGTGCCAGCAGCGAGGGGGGGACTAGCCTCAACGAGCAGTTCTTC.

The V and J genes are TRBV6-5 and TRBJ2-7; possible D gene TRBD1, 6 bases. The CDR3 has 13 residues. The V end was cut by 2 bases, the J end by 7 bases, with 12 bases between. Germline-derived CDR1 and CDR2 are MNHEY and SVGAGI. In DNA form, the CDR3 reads TGTGCCAGCAGTTACGAGAGGGGGTGGGAGCAGTACTTC. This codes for CASSYERGWEQYF.

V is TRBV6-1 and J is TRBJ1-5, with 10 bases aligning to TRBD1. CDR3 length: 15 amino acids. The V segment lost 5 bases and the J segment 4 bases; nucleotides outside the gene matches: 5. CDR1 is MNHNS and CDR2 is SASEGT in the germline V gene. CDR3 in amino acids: CASSPTGGSNQPQHF. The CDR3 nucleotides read TGTGCCAGCAGTCCGACAGGGGGCTCGAATCAGCCCCAGCATTTT.

The CDR3 region has the DNA TGCGCCAGCAGCCAAGAGGGACTACCCGCCGCCGGGGGTGAGCAGTTCTTC. The encoded protein is CASSQEGLPAAGGEQFF. V is TRBV5-1 and J is TRBJ2-1; 7 bases map to TRBD2. This CDR3 contains 17 residues. Trimming cost V 4 bases and J 9 bases; bases outside gene matches: 19. Per the germline V gene, CDR1 is SGHRS and CDR2 is YFSETQ.

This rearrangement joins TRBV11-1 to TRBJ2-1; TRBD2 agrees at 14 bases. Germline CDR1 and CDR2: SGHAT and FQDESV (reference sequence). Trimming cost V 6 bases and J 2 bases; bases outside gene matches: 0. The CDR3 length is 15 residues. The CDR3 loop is CASRTSGRAYNEQFF. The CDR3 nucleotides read TGTGCCAGCAGGACTAGCGGGAGGGCCTACAATGAGCAGTTCTTC.

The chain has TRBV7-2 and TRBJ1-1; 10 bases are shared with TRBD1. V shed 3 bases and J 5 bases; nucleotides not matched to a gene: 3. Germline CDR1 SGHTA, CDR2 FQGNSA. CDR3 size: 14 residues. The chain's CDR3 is CASSLWTGGTEAFF. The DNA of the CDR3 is TGTGCCAGCAGCTTGTGGACAGGGGGAACTGAAGCTTTCTTT.

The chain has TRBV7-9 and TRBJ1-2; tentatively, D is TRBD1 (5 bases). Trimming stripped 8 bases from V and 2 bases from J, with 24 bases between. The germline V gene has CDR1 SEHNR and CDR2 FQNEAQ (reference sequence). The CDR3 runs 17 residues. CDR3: CASGGGEGYPQNYGYTF. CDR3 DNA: TGTGCCAGCGGGGGGGGAGAGGGTTACCCACAAAACTATGGCTACACCTTC.